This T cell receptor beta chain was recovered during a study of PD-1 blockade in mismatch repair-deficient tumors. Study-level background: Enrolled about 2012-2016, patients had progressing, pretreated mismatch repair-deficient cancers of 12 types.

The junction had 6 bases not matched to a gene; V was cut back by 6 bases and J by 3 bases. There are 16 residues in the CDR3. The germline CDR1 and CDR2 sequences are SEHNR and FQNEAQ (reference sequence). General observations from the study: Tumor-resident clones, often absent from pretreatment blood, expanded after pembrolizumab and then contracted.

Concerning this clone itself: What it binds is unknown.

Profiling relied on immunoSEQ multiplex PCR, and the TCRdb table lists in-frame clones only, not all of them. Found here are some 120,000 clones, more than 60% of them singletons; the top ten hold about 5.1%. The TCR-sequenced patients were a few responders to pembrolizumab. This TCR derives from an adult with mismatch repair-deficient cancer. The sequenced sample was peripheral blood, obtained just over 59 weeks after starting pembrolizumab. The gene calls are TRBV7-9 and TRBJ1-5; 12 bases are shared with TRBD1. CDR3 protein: CASSSGTGGYNQPQHF. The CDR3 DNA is TGTGCCAGCAGTTCCGGGACAGGGGGCTACAATCAGCCCCAGCATTTT.